This T cell receptor beta chain was identified during a study of blood T cells in healthy people across ages (dated by TCRdb to between 2015 and 2016). About the full investigation: In model experiments, roughly one uniquely barcoded TCR beta cDNA molecule per two T cells was captured by template switching. Age-related changes in TCR beta repertoire diversity were measured in the study by deep sequencing normalized with unique cDNA molecular identifiers. The donors were divided into four age groups: young (average about 15 years), middle-aged (roughly 40), aged (about 60) and long-lived (around 87). To avoid experimental bias, donors of different ages were distributed randomly across sequencing lanes. For two donors (one aged 18 to 29 and one aged 80 or older), the study analyzed two additional independent replicas of 1 million unique cDNA reads from the same blood draw. The full study reports these points: Estimates of total diversity from one million sequenced T cells were regarded as lower bounds and underestimates. Bulk unsorted PBMC profiling prevented conclusive comparison of naive and antigen-experienced compartments. Compared with the aged group, the long-lived group had more naive CD4+ T cells, fewer expanded clones and increased TCR diversity, suggesting age selection. Observed TCR beta diversity per million T cells fell roughly linearly with age, and a significant reduction was already apparent by age approximately 40. Observed TCR beta diversity correlated strongly with the percentage of naive T cells measured by flow cytometry. Donor CMV infection status was unknown, potentially confounding age-related changes in expanded clonotypes.

The method behind the library was 5' RACE. A second PCR of 7 to 11 cycles was performed with a sample-barcoded 5' primer and a J-beta primer mix. A template-switch 5' adaptor carrying 12 random nucleotides introduced a unique molecular identifier onto each TCR beta cDNA molecule. Each sample yielded at least 2.5 million CDR3-containing paired-end reads. All of the RNA was converted into first-strand cDNA using the Mint cDNA synthesis kit, with a TRBC-specific oligonucleotide serving as the primer. After uracil-DNA glycosylase treatment, a first 18-cycle PCR used universal primers M1SS and BC2_uni_R on all cDNA. The source study handled its data this way. Normalization of each sample was performed by random selection of 1 million high-quality reads, each carrying a distinct molecular identifier. Reads sharing molecular identifiers were discarded rather than binned into consensus sequences. MiTCR, run with a Q25 quality threshold and the strictest error-elimination algorithm, handled CDR3 identification, clonotype clustering and error correction. A nonparametric unseen species model with Euler transformation was used to estimate lower-bound total TCR beta diversity. TCRdb reprocessed the public reads (quality trimming at Q25 with fastp, clone calling with MiXCR) and kept in-frame beta chains. A single entry per CDR3 protein holds the most common genes and DNA from its merged rows. Here the V and J calls rest on TCRdb's processing, not on the authors' analysis. This sample comprises 1.8 million or so distinct CDR3 sequences, roughly 43% of them detected only once. The ten largest clones take up around 23% of the sample.

The germline V gene (reference sequence) gives CDR1 as DFQATT and CDR2 as SNEGSKA. From cysteine to phenylalanine, the CDR3 is 12 amino acids long. Only CDR3 DNA remains: 36 bases, in frame from the first base. Trimming removed 6 bases from V and 10 bases from J; the gene matches leave 6 bases unexplained. Donors were 40 or so systemically healthy Caucasian individuals from Russia aged roughly 6 to 90 years. Roughly 10 milliliters of peripheral blood were drawn from each donor into EDTA-treated Vacutainer tubes. Ficoll-Paque density-gradient centrifugation was used to isolate PBMCs, with at least 7 million per sample. Trizol reagent was used to extract total RNA from PBMCs, with at least 5 micrograms per sample. Naive CD45RAhigh/CD27high T cell percentages were measured by flow cytometry on a PBMC aliquot from every donor. Turning to this clonotype: Its antigen target is currently unknown. The input lacks base qualities; no much larger clone sits a single base away.

Material: blood. The rearrangement combines TRBV20-1 with TRBJ2-1, and TRBD2 aligns with 10 junction nucleotides. The origin of this receptor is a human donor in good health. In nucleotide form, the sequence is TGCAGTGCAGAGCGGGGGGGAGGAGAGCAGTTCTTC. Protein translation: CSAERGGGEQFF.